This T cell receptor beta chain was found in a study of tissue T cells after allogeneic stem cell transplantation. Whole-study results and caveats: In patients and mice, blood and spleen missed much of tissue repertoire.

Indicated time point: mouse harvest day 7 after allogeneic transplant. Tail vein injection delivered 10^7 T-cell-depleted bone marrow cells and 10^6 splenic CD5+ T cells. Survey-depth TCRbeta CDR3 sequencing reported V/J genes and productive frequencies. Generated by immunoSEQ multiplex PCR, the TCRdb table keeps only in-frame clones and is missing some. The data show approximately 8,000 clones, 35% to 55% seen once. As for this clone: What it binds is unknown. Gene and germline names: mouse.

The sample comprised gut tissue. The sequence was collected from a female BALB/c mouse given C57BL/6 T cells with graft-versus-host disease after an allogeneic hematopoietic cell transplant.

CDR3 DNA, as far as it was read: TGTGCCAGCGGTTTGCAGGGGGGGGTTGAACAGTAC. It specifies CASGLQGGVEQY. The whole CDR3 region reads CASGLQGGVEQYF. The chain is built from TRBV13-2 and TRBJ2-7, with D possibly being TRBD1 or TRBD2 (7 bases each). The read halts 1 residue ahead of the CDR3 end, with the missing end drawn from the germline J gene. The V end was cut by 4 bases, the J end by 6 bases, with 14 bases between. CDR1 and CDR2 (germline): NNHNN, SYGAGS (reference sequence). The CDR3 loop spans 13 amino acids.